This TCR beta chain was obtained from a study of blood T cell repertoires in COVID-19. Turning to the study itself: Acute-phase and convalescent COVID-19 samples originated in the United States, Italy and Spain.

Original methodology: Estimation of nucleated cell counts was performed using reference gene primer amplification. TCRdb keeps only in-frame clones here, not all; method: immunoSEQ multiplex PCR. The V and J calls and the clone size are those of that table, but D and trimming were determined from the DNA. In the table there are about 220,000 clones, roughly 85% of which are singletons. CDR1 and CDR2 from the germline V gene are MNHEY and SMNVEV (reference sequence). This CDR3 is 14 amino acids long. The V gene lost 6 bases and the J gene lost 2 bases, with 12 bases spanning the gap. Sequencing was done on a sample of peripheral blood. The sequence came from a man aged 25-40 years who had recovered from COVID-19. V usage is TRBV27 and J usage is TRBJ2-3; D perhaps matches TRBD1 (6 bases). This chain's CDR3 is CASSSRGTTDTQYF. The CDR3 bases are TGTGCCAGCAGCTCCAGGGGAACCACAGATACGCAGTATTTT.